The TCR beta chain under discussion was sequenced for a study of T cells in Graves' hyperthyroidism and ophthalmopathy. There were TCR beta CDR3 regions amplified from RNA transcripts. A set of HTBI primers served as the primers for a first-round RT-PCR of the TCR CDR3. TCRdb recomputed calls from the multiplex PCR reads with MiXCR, one row per CDR3 protein. The table shows more than 300,000 distinct CDR3 sequences, with about a sixth occurring only once. In its sample, this clonotype was seen a few times. Sequenced input: blood. The sequence was collected from a woman between 25 and 40 years old with Graves' hyperthyroidism that later progressed to Graves' ophthalmopathy.

For the CDR3, the DNA is TGTGCCAGCAGTGAAACTAGACGGGAAGGCTACACCTTC. As protein: CASSETRREGYTF. The rearrangement links TRBV6-1 to TRBJ1-2; D unresolved. This CDR3 has 13 residues. Deletions cut 2 bases from V and 8 bases from J, with 12 bases between. CDR1 and CDR2 from the germline V gene are MNHNS and SASEGT.